A selection of T cell receptor beta chains follows, all from one sample in a study of cytomegalovirus exposure and HLA in healthy donors. Using immunoSEQ multiplex PCR, the repertoire was profiled, and TCRdb retains in-frame clones only, with some absent. The table shows about 190,000 clones, with more than 75% occurring only once. Sequencing used PBMCs. The receptors here all came from a woman between 45 and 60 years old in good health and CMV-seropositive. Each CDR3 is given with its conserved first and last residue. Fields, in order: V gene, J gene, D gene, CDR3 protein, CDR3 DNA. The D gene is left open where the match is weak.

>TRBV28|TRBJ1-5|TRBD1
CASSLATGSLRGNQPQHF
TGTGCCAGCAGTTTAGCGACAGGGTCCTTACGGGGCAATCAGCCCCAGCATTTT
>TRBV29-1|TRBJ1-2|.
CSVGDPLNYGYTF
TGCAGCGTTGGAGACCCTCTAAACTATGGCTACACCTTC
>TRBV6-5|TRBJ1-1|.
CASLTEMNTEAFF
TGTGCCAGCCTGACAGAAATGAACACTGAAGCTTTCTTT
>TRBV10-1|TRBJ2-4|TRBD1
CASSSDRENIQYF
TGCGCCAGCAGCTCGGACAGGGAAAACATTCAGTACTTC
>TRBV2|TRBJ2-1|TRBD2
CASSQRPPGGEQFF
TGTGCCAGCAGTCAAAGACCCCCGGGGGGTGAGCAGTTCTTC
>TRBV9|TRBJ2-7|TRBD2
CASSPPRASGVDEQYF
TGTGCCAGCAGCCCACCTCGGGCTAGCGGGGTCGACGAGCAGTACTTC
>TRBV7-2|TRBJ2-3|TRBD2
CASRRLAEYTDTQYF
TGTGCCAGCAGACGACTAGCGGAATACACAGATACGCAGTATTTT
>TRBV5-6|TRBJ1-6|.
CASSLEYRENSPLHF
TGTGCCAGCAGCTTGGAGTACAGGGAGAATTCACCCCTCCACTTT
>TRBV11-2|TRBJ1-3|.
CASSSSPGNTIYF
TGTGCCAGCAGCTCGTCCCCTGGAAACACCATATATTTT
>TRBV28|TRBJ1-1|.
CASSWAGEVNTEAFF
TGTGCCAGCAGTTGGGCAGGGGAAGTGAACACTGAAGCTTTCTTT
>TRBV7-8|TRBJ1-2|.
CASSLGQLNGYTF
TGTGCCAGCAGCTTAGGACAGCTAAATGGCTACACCTTC